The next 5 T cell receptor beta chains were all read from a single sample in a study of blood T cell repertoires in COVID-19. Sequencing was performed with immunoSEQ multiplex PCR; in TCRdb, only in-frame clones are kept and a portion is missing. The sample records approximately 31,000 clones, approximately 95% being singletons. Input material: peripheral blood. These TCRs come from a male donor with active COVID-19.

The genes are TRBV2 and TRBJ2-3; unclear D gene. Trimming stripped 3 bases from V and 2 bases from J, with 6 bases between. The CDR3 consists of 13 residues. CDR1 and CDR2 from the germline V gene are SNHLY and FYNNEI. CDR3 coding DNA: TGTGCCAGCAGTGACGCAGTCACAGATACGCAGTATTTT. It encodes CASSDAVTDTQYF.

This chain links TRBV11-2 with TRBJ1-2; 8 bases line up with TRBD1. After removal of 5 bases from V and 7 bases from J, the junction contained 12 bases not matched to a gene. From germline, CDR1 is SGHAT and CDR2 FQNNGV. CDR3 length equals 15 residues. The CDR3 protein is CASSRTPTGDAGYTF. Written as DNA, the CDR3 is TGTGCCAGCAGCCGAACCCCGACAGGGGATGCTGGCTACACCTTC.

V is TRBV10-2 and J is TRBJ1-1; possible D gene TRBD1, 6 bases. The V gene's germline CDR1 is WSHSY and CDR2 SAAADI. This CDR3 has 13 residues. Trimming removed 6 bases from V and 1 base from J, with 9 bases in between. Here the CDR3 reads CASRLGANTEAFF. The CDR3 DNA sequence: TGCGCCAGCAGACTGGGGGCGAACACTGAAGCTTTCTTT.

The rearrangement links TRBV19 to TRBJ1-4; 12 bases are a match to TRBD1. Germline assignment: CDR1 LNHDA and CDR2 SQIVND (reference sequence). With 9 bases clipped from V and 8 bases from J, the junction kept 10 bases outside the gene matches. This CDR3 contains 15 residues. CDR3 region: CASAGQGAGEEKLFF. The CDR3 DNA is TGTGCCAGCGCGGGACAGGGGGCCGGTGAAGAAAAACTGTTTTTT.

CDR3 amino acids: CASSAQGFMNTEAFF. Written as DNA, the CDR3 is TGTGCCAGCAGCGCACAGGGGTTTATGAACACTGAAGCTTTCTTT. The chain combines TRBV3-1 (or the pseudogene TRBV3-2) with TRBJ1-1; 7 bases line up with TRBD1. The CDR3 consists of 15 residues. V shed 5 bases, J shed 0 bases, and the junction held 6 bases outside the gene matches. Germline V CDR1 and CDR2: LGHDT, YNNKEL (reference sequence).